One and the same sample provided the 24 T cell receptor beta chains below, sequenced in a study of T cells in localized non-small cell lung cancer. TCRdb's copy holds only in-frame clones and misses some; the assay was immunoSEQ multiplex PCR. The sample shows 20,000 to 30,000 clones, roughly 87% of them seen only once. The source was peripheral blood, collected before any cancer treatment. All receptors derive from a male donor aged 60 or over with stage I squamous cell lung carcinoma.

In DNA form, the CDR3 reads TGTGCCAGCTCACTCCGAAGACTAGGGGACAACACTGAAGCTTTCTTT. Protein sequence: CASSLRRLGDNTEAFF. The V and J genes are TRBV18 and TRBJ1-1; tentative D call: TRBD1 (5 bases). CDR3 size: 16 residues. The germline V and J ends were trimmed by 4 bases and 2 bases, with 17 bases remaining between them. The germline gives CDR1 KGHSH, CDR2 LQKENI.

The V and J genes are TRBV7-9 and TRBJ2-5; 10 bases match TRBD2. The CDR3 has 16 residues. With V trimmed by 1 base and J by 2 bases, 4 bases remained unmatched. CDR1 is SEHNR and CDR2 is FQNEAQ in the germline V gene (reference sequence). This CDR3 reads CASSLGLLAGQETQYF. CDR3 bases: TGTGCCAGCAGCTTAGGGCTACTAGCGGGGCAAGAGACCCAGTACTTC.

The chain joins TRBV15 to TRBJ1-1, with D unresolved. The germline V and J ends were trimmed by 8 bases and 10 bases, with 17 bases remaining between them. The CDR3 contains 12 residues. Looked up from germline, CDR1 is LNHNV and CDR2 is YYDKDF (reference sequence). As DNA, the CDR3 is TGTGCCACCTACCCGCGGGTAAGGTTAGCTTTCTTT. Residues: CATYPRVRLAFF.

The V call is TRBV9, the J call TRBJ2-3; 7 nucleotides align to TRBD2. The CDR3 has 19 residues. J lost 2 bases, V lost 4 bases, and 19 bases had no gene match. The V gene's germline CDR1 is SGDLS and CDR2 YYNGEE. CDR3 nucleotides: TGTGCCAGCAGCCCCAGTGGAGCGGGAAGGGTCAGGGTCACAGATACGCAGTATTTT. Translating gives CASSPSGAGRVRVTDTQYF.

CDR3 protein: CASNTGLAGGTGELFF. DNA for the CDR3: TGTGCCAGCAACACCGGACTAGCGGGAGGTACCGGGGAGCTGTTTTTT. This chain connects TRBV11-2 to TRBJ2-2; 14 bases match TRBD2. In germline, CDR1 is SGHAT, CDR2 FQNNGV. The CDR3 sequence is 16 residues long. The V segment lost 7 bases and the J segment 5 bases; nucleotides outside the gene matches: 6.

The chain joins TRBV2 to TRBJ1-5; D uncertain. The CDR3 length is 14 residues. The V and J ends lost 1 base and 7 bases respectively, with 11 bases between them. CDR1 SNHLY and CDR2 FYNNEI come from the germline V gene. Written as DNA, the CDR3 is TGTGCCAGCAGTGAAGAGACGGCGCGGCAGCCCCAGCATTTT. The encoded protein is CASSEETARQPQHF.

This chain connects TRBV6-1 to TRBJ2-1, with 9 bases fitting TRBD1. Germline V gives CDR1 MNHNS, CDR2 SASEGT. V lost 7 bases, J lost 2 bases, and 6 bases stayed unmatched. The CDR3 has 15 amino acids. As DNA, the CDR3 is TGTGCCAGCACCTTGGACAGGGGAGCCTACAATGAGCAGTTCTTC. Its protein is CASTLDRGAYNEQFF.

The chain recombines TRBV19 with TRBJ2-1, with D possibly TRBD1 on 6 matching bases. V was pared by 5 bases and J by 4 bases, with 9 bases between. Germline CDR1 LNHDA, CDR2 SQIVND (reference sequence). The CDR3 runs to 13 residues. DNA of the CDR3: TGTGCCAGTAGTCAGGGGTATTACAATGAGCAGTTCTTC. This codes for CASSQGYYNEQFF.

This clone appeared a single time. The gene calls are TRBV11-3 and TRBJ2-2; D not certain. CDR1 and CDR2 (germline): SGHNT, YENEEA. Trimming removed 1 base at V and 8 bases at J, with 8 bases between. The CDR3 runs to 13 residues. CDR3 in DNA: TGTGCCAGCAGCTTAGGAGAGGTGGGGGAGCTGTTTTTT. This codes for CASSLGEVGELFF.

The chain uses TRBV4-1 and TRBJ2-7; D is unresolved. V lost 4 bases and J 0 bases, leaving 7 bases between the germline ends. This CDR3 has 13 amino acids. CDR1 is MGHRA, CDR2 YSYEKL, per germline. This CDR3 reads CASSLPGSYEQYF. The CDR3 DNA sequence: TGCGCCAGCAGCCTACCCGGCTCCTACGAGCAGTACTTC.

Notes on this clone: Because the CDR3 is missing its conserved closing phenylalanine or tryptophan, this is likely a read error. The limits of the CDR3 on the DNA are not certain, so only TCRdb's listed CDR3 is given. CDR3 region: CSALGAGGS. J is TRBJ1-2 and V is TRBV20-1; the table calls TRBD1, which could not be checked here. The CDR3 adds up to 9 amino acids, both ends counted. Germline assignment: CDR1 DFQATT and CDR2 SNEGSKA (reference sequence).

This chain connects TRBV10-2 to TRBJ2-3; either TRBD1 or TRBD2 may supply D (5 bases each). Trimming pared 10 bases from V and 7 bases from J, leaving 24 bases between. Germline V gives CDR1 WSHSY, CDR2 SAAADI. CDR3 size: 15 residues. CDR3 sequence reads: CATQSGTSRRNTQYF. The CDR3 DNA sequence: TGCGCCACCCAATCCGGGACCTCAAGACGGAATACGCAGTATTTT.

The V gene is TRBV19, the J gene TRBJ1-1, with D tentatively TRBD1 (6 bases). The V gene lost 7 bases and the J gene lost 3 bases, with 15 bases spanning the gap. The CDR3 loop spans 14 amino acids. The V gene's germline CDR1 is LNHDA and CDR2 SQIVND (reference sequence). DNA of the CDR3: TGTGCCAGTACGTCCCTGCGACAGGACACTGAAGCTTTCTTT. This translates into CASTSLRQDTEAFF.

The V call is TRBV4-3, the J call TRBJ1-6; D remains ambiguous. This CDR3 region has 15 residues. The germline gives CDR1 LGHNA, CDR2 YSLEER. V dropped 6 bases and J dropped 0 bases, with 9 bases sitting between them. The CDR3 sequence: CASRPGSSYNSPLHF. The CDR3 region has the DNA TGCGCCAGCAGACCGGGGAGCTCCTATAATTCACCCCTCCACTTT.

This clone was seen only once. For the CDR3, the DNA is TGTGCCAGCTCGCCCGTACCGGGGACAGCTAACTATGGCTACACCTTC. Translated, it gives CASSPVPGTANYGYTF. The chain links TRBV18 to TRBJ1-2; 7 bases line up with TRBD1. The V and J ends lost 6 bases and 0 bases, in that order; junction bases with no gene match: 10. This CDR3 contains 16 residues. The germline CDR1 and CDR2 sequences are KGHSH and LQKENI.

V and J are TRBV5-8 and TRBJ2-7; 9 bases map to TRBD1. CDR1 SGHTS and CDR2 YDEGEE come from the germline V gene. Trimming at V came to 2 bases and at J to 4 bases, leaving 7 bases not matched to a gene. The CDR3 loop spans 15 amino acids. The CDR3 region has the DNA TGTGCCAGCAGCTTAACCGGGACAGGGATTTACGAGCAGTACTTC. Translating gives CASSLTGTGIYEQYF. The entire variable domain, with the rest obtained from reference TRBV5-8 and TRBJ2-7, is as follows: EAGVTQSPTHLIKTRGQQATLRCSPISGHTSVYWYQQALGLGLQFLLWYDEGEERNRGNFPPRFSGRQFPNYSSELNVNALELEDSALYLCASSLTGTGIYEQYFGPGTRLTVT.

In this sample, this clone turned up once. This chain connects TRBV5-1 to TRBJ2-6; TRBD1 agrees at 8 bases. Losses at the gene ends were 1 base for V and 1 base for J; bases not matched to a gene: 7. In germline, CDR1 is SGHRS, CDR2 YFSETQ. The CDR3 runs 18 residues. As DNA, the CDR3 is TGCGCCAGCAGCTTGATCCCAGGGGGCCCGTCTGGGGCCAACGTCCTGACTTTC. Residues: CASSLIPGGPSGANVLTF.

This clone was counted between two and nine times. The gene calls are TRBV4-1 and TRBJ1-4, with D unclear. This CDR3 comprises 16 residues. Germline CDR1 is MGHRA and CDR2 is YSYEKL. Trimming took 0 bases from V and 7 from J, leaving 15 bases between them. Here the CDR3 reads CASSQEGAWAGEKLFF. CDR3 bases: TGCGCCAGCAGCCAAGAGGGTGCCTGGGCAGGTGAAAAACTGTTTTTT.

The rearrangement links TRBV5-6 to TRBJ1-5; D is unresolved. The CDR3 consists of 13 residues. The V end was cut by 1 base, the J end by 5 bases, with 7 bases between. CDR1 and CDR2 (germline): SGHDT, YYEEEE. CDR3 loop: CASSLTAHQPQHF. DNA for the CDR3: TGTGCCAGCAGCTTGACGGCCCATCAGCCCCAGCATTTT.

There are a few counts of this clone. V is TRBV4-3 and J is TRBJ2-5; weak D call: TRBD1 (5 bases). Germline V gene sequence: CDR1 LGHNA, CDR2 YSLEER. This CDR3 has 15 amino acids. With 6 bases removed from V and 1 base from J, the gap between germline ends came to 15 bases. CDR3 DNA: TGCGCCAGCAGTTGGAAACATGGGGCCCAAGAGACCCAGTACTTC. Translating it yields CASSWKHGAQETQYF.

CDR3: CASTIGSSIYEQYF. As DNA, the CDR3 is TGTGCCAGCACTATTGGCTCTTCGATCTACGAGCAGTACTTC. The V call is TRBV5-5, the J call TRBJ2-7; no clear D. The CDR3 extends over 14 amino acids. Germline V gives CDR1 SGHKS, CDR2 YYEKEE (reference sequence). Trimming took 6 bases from V and 3 from J, leaving 16 bases between them.

The gene calls are TRBV30 and TRBJ1-1; a possible D gene is TRBD1 (5 bases). V was shortened by 4 bases and J by 2 bases, with 14 bases between the two germline ends. CDR3 length equals 14 residues. Looked up from germline, CDR1 is GTSNPN and CDR2 is SVGIG (reference sequence). CDR3 DNA: TGTGCCTGGACCTCCCCGGGGCCTAACACTGAAGCTTTCTTT. Translating gives CAWTSPGPNTEAFF.

This clone showed up just a few times. This rearrangement joins TRBV7-2 to TRBJ1-2, with a weak D call TRBD1 (5 bases). Deletions cut 5 bases from V and 5 bases from J, with 18 bases between. The CDR3 runs to 15 residues. Per germline, CDR1 SGHTA and CDR2 FQGNSA. The chain's CDR3 is CASSTMGREEYGYTF. The CDR3 DNA is TGTGCCAGCAGCACCATGGGACGGGAGGAGTATGGCTACACCTTC.

V gene TRBV2 combines with J gene TRBJ1-5; 11 nucleotides agree with TRBD1. Trimming removed 5 bases from V and 6 bases from J; junction bases left unmatched: 6. Germline CDR1 is SNHLY and CDR2 is FYNNEI. The CDR3 contains 15 residues. The CDR3 loop is CASSQDRGRRQPQHF. The CDR3 DNA reads TGTGCCAGCAGTCAGGACAGGGGGCGTCGTCAGCCCCAGCATTTT. Together with reference TRBV2 and TRBJ1-5, the CDR3 gives the full variable domain: EPEVTQTPSHQVTQMGQEVILRCVPISNHLYFYWYRQILGQKVEFLVSFYNNEISEKSEIFDDQFSVERPDGSNFTLKIRSTKLEDSAMYFCASSQDRGRRQPQHFGDGTRLSIL.